What follows is one T cell receptor (beta chain) and its context. The CDR3 covers 16 residues. Germline V gives CDR1 SEHNR, CDR2 FQNEAQ (reference sequence). Trimming stripped 5 bases from V and 6 bases from J, with 21 bases between. TCRdb redid the calling of the RT-PCR reads with MiXCR, one entry per CDR3 protein. The sample contains roughly 550,000 distinct CDR3 sequences, under 25% of which appear only once. These data are taken from a study of response to subunit inactivated influenza vaccine. The data were also submitted as part of a second study, on T cells expressing NK-cell markers. That publication notes: A 5'RACE template switching approach incorporating UMIs was used to make TCR beta cDNA. From sorted CD3+CD56+NKG2C+, CD3+CD56+NKG2C- and CD3+CD56-NKG2C+ T cells came the TCR beta repertoires. Six of the donors carried dominant NKG2C+ clonotypes that took up about 1.0-8% of their CD8+ T cells. The CD3+CD56-NKG2C+ fraction of a handful of donors was likewise dominated by these clonotypes.

The chain uses TRBV7-9 and TRBJ2-3; D possibly matches TRBD1 or TRBD2 (6 bases each). This sample comprised CD4+ T cells sorted from PBMCs, obtained 11 to 12 days after vaccination. This sequence originates from a man aged 50-59 years who received an inactivated influenza vaccine. This chain's CDR3 is CASSQGLAEIRDTQYF. The CDR3 DNA reads TGTGCCAGCAGCCAGGGGTTAGCGGAGATCCGGGATACGCAGTATTTT.